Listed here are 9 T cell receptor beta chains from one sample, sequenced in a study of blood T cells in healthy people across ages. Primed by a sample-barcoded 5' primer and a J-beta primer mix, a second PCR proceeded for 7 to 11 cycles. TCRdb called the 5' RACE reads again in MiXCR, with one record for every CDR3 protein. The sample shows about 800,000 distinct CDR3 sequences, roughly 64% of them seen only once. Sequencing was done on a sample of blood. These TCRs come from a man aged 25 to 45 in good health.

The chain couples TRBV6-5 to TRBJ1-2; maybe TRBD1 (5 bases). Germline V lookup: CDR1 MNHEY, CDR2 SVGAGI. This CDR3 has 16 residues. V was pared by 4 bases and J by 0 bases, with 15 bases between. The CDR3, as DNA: TGTGCCAGCAGTTCTAGGGACGTTATAGCTAACTATGGCTACACCTTC. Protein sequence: CASSSRDVIANYGYTF.

The CDR3 protein is CASSSKTKYNEQYF. CDR3 DNA sequence: TGTGCCAGCAGCTCTAAGACCAAATACAATGAGCAGTACTTC. The V gene is TRBV7-2, the J gene TRBJ2-1, with unresolved D. The end of the DNA fits TRBJ2-7 better, so the J call may be wrong. CDR3 length: 14 amino acids. Germline V gives CDR1 SGHTA, CDR2 FQGNSA.

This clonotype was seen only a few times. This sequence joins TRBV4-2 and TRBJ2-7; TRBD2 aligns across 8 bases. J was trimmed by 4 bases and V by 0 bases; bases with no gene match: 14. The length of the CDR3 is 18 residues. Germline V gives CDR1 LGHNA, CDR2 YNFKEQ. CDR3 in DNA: TGTGCCAGCAGCCAAGACCGGGGAGTCGTAGCGGGGATGTACGAGCAGTACTTC. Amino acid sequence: CASSQDRGVVAGMYEQYF.

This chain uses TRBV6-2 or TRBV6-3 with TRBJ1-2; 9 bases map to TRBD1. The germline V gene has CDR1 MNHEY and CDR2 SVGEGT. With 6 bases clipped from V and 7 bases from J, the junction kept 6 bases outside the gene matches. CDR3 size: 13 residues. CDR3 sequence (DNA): TGTGCCAGCAGCAACCGGGACAGGGTTGGCTACACCTTC. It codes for CASSNRDRVGYTF.

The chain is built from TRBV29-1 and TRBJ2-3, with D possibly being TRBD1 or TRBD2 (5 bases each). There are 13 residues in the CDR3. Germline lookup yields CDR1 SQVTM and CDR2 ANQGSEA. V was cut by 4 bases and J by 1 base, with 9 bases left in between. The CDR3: CSVGGFGTDTQYF. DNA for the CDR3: TGCAGCGTTGGGGGGTTCGGCACAGATACGCAGTATTTT.

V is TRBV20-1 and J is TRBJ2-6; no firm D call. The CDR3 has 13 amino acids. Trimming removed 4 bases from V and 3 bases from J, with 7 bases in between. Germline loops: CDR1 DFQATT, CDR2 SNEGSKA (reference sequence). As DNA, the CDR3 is TGCAGTGCTATATTCGGTGGGGCCAACGTCCTGACTTTC. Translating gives CSAIFGGANVLTF.

As DNA, the CDR3 is TGCAGTGCTAGGTCCTTCAGGACAGGAACCTACGAGCAGTACTTC. As protein: CSARSFRTGTYEQYF. The chain has TRBV20-1 and TRBJ2-7; TRBD1 aligns across 7 bases. After removal of 3 bases from V and 2 bases from J, the junction contained 10 bases not matched to a gene. CDR3 size: 15 residues. Germline values: CDR1 DFQATT, CDR2 SNEGSKA (reference sequence).

Written as DNA, the CDR3 is TGTGCCAGCAGAGCTATAAGCAATCAGCCCCAGCATTTT. The encoded protein is CASRAISNQPQHF. V usage is TRBV2 and J usage is TRBJ1-5; D gene uncertain. The CDR3 length is 13 residues. The V gene lost 6 bases and the J gene lost 1 base, with 7 bases spanning the gap. Germline-derived CDR1 and CDR2 are SNHLY and FYNNEI.

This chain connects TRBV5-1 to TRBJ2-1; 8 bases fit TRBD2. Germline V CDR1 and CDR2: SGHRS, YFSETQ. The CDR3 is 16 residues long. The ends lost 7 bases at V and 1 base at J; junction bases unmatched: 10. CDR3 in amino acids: CASFPGRVLSYNEQFF. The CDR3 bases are TGCGCCAGCTTTCCCGGGAGGGTCCTTTCCTACAATGAGCAGTTCTTC.